This TCR beta chain appears in the sequencing data of a study of TIL therapy for anti-PD-1-resistant metastatic lung cancer. Study conclusions and caveats: This highly selected cohort may not generalize to typical lung cancer patients.

Indicated time point: pre-treatment sample, taken before nivolumab and TIL therapy. Tumor tissue came from excised metastases, mostly pleural nodules or supraclavicular lymph nodes. Tumors were harvested before any PD-1/PD-L1 blockade. Stage 4 NSCLC adults joined between October 2017 and January 2020. Sequencing used immunoSEQ v3. Each library reached some 2 million read pairs, or 5-6 million at deep level. TCRdb keeps only in-frame clones here, not all; method: immunoSEQ multiplex PCR. The table records some 2,000 clones, approximately 82% of them present only once. Germline V gene sequence: CDR1 ENHRY, CDR2 SYGVKD. The CDR3 contains 13 residues. Trimming stripped 11 bases from V and 0 bases from J, with 11 bases between. Comments on this clone: Antigen unknown.

The sample here was tumor tissue, taken at baseline. This TCR came from a person aged 25 to 85 with non-small cell lung cancer. The rearrangement links TRBV10-3 to TRBJ1-5; D is ambiguous. The CDR3 nucleotides are TGTGCCTCGACACAGACTAGCAATCAGCCCCAGCATTTT. Translation: CASTQTSNQPQHF.